A few counts support the clone carrying this TCR beta chain. The record originates from a study of CD8 T cells in ankylosing spondylitis. Germline V CDR1 and CDR2: MNHEY, SVGEGT. The CDR3 is made up of 15 amino acids. Trimming took off 4 bases at V and 2 bases at J, with 15 bases between the two ends. TCRdb reprocessed the 5' RACE reads via MiXCR and lists one record per CDR3 protein. The repertoire holds roughly 200,000 distinct CDR3 sequences, with more than 25% as singletons. The chain links TRBV6-2 or TRBV6-3 to TRBJ2-7; weak D call: TRBD1 (7 bases). This TCR derives from a male donor with ankylosing spondylitis or in good health (not recorded which). The specimen was blood, either unsorted or a sorted T cell fraction (not recorded which). The chain's CDR3 is CASSSGTAGAYEQYF. The CDR3 DNA is TGTGCCAGCAGTTCTGGGACAGCGGGCGCCTACGAGCAGTACTTC.